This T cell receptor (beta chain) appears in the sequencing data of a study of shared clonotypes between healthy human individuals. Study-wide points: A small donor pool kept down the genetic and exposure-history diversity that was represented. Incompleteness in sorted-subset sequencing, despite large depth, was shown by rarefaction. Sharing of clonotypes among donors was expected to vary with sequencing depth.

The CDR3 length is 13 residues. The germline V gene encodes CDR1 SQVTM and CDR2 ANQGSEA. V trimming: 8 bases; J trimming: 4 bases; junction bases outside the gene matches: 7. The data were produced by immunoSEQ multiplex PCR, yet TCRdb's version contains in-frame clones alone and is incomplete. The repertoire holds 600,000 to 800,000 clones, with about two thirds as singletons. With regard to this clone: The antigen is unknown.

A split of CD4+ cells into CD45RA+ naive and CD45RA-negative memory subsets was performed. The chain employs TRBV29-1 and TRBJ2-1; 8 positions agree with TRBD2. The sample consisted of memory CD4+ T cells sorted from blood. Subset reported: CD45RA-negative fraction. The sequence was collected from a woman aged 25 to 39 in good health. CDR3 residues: CSCDTSGYNEQFF. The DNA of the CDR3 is TGCAGCTGTGATACTAGCGGATACAATGAGCAGTTCTTC.